This is a list of T cell receptor beta chains from one sample in a study of blood T cell repertoires in COVID-19. The assay was immunoSEQ multiplex PCR, and TCRdb's table has in-frame clones only and misses some. The table has roughly 240,000 clones, about nine tenths seen once. Sequenced material: PBMCs or T cells enriched from blood (not recorded which). These receptors came from a man aged 50-59 years who had been exposed to COVID-19. CDR3s include the opening cysteine and the closing phenylalanine or tryptophan. The order of the fields is CDR3 length, J gene, V gene, D gene, clone size, CDR3 protein, CDR3 DNA. D genes are given only for firm matches. Some rows mark clone size as missing; the rest say once, few, many or name a class of expanded clone.

>19|TRBJ1-4|TRBV10-2|NA|NA
CASSESKLWAWATNEKLFF
TGCGCCAGCAGTGAGTCGAAGTTATGGGCCTGGGCAACTAATGAAAAACTGTTTTTT
>14|TRBJ1-3|TRBV28|NA|NA
CASSLFKGMHTIYF
TGTGCCAGCAGTTTATTTAAGGGGATGCACACCATATATTTT
>15|TRBJ2-2|TRBV28|TRBD2|NA
CATVSGGGNSGELFF
TGTGCCACGGTTTCCGGGGGGGGTAATTCCGGGGAGCTGTTTTTT
>14|TRBJ1-2|TRBV28|TRBD1|NA
CASSLGRGHGGYTF
TGTGCCAGCAGTCTTGGCAGGGGGCACGGGGGCTACACCTTC
>16|TRBJ2-1|TRBV18|TRBD2|NA
CASSTIAGLTYNEQFF
TGTGCCAGCTCAACCATAGCGGGACTGACCTACAATGAGCAGTTCTTC
>16|TRBJ1-5|TRBV7-6|NA|once
CASSLFAGHSNQPQHF
TGTGCCAGCAGCTTGTTTGCGGGTCACAGCAATCAGCCCCAGCATTTT
>14|TRBJ1-2|TRBV28|TRBD1|NA
CASKSGTGAYGYTF
TGTGCCAGCAAATCAGGCACAGGGGCCTATGGCTACACCTTC
>15|TRBJ1-2|TRBV5-4|NA|NA
CASSPIQGRGYGYTF
TGTGCCAGCAGCCCAATACAGGGCAGGGGCTATGGCTACACCTTC
>17|TRBJ1-4|TRBV5-1|NA|few
CASSPGSAEVGNEKLFF
TGCGCCAGCAGCCCGGGATCGGCGGAGGTAGGGAATGAAAAACTGTTTTTT
>13|TRBJ1-1|TRBV12-3/TRBV12-4|NA|NA
CASSYQMNTEAFF
TGTGCCAGCAGTTATCAGATGAACACTGAAGCTTTCTTT
>16|TRBJ1-2|TRBV5-1|TRBD1|NA
CASSLALGQGGNGYTF
TGCGCCAGCAGCTTGGCCTTGGGACAGGGGGGGAATGGCTACACCTTC
>15|TRBJ1-2|TRBV6-5|NA|NA
CASTLRGTTTGGYTF
TGTGCCAGCACCTTACGGGGGACGACAACGGGTGGCTACACCTTC
>14|TRBJ2-5|TRBV28|TRBD1|NA
CASSFDDRGETQYF
TGTGCCAGCAGTTTCGATGACAGGGGTGAGACCCAGTACTTC
>15|TRBJ1-2|TRBV7-9|TRBD1|NA
CASSQYRGGSYGYTF
TGTGCCAGCAGCCAATACAGGGGAGGAAGCTATGGCTACACCTTC
>15|TRBJ1-1|TRBV6-4|NA|NA
CASGECPGGDTEAFF
TGTGCCAGTGGGGAATGCCCCGGAGGGGACACTGAAGCTTTCTTT
>13|TRBJ1-2|TRBV18|TRBD1|few
CASSRPQDRAYTF
TGTGCCAGCTCTCGCCCTCAGGACAGGGCCTACACCTTC
>14|TRBJ2-3|TRBV11-3|NA|NA
CASSLGQGTDTQYF
TGTGCCAGCAGCTTAGGGCAGGGCACAGATACGCAGTATTTT
>13|TRBJ2-2|TRBV16|NA|NA
CASSPVNTGELFF
TGTGCCAGCAGCCCAGTGAACACCGGGGAGCTGTTTTTT
>14|TRBJ2-1|TRBV5-1|TRBD2|NA
CASSRLAGDNEQFF
TGCGCCAGCAGCAGACTAGCGGGAGACAATGAGCAGTTCTTC
>15|TRBJ2-2|TRBV4-1|TRBD1|NA
CASSQAGGGTGELFF
TGCGCCAGCAGCCAGGCAGGGGGCGGGACCGGGGAGCTGTTTTTT
>14|TRBJ1-1|TRBV19|NA|NA
CASSIDRRGITAFF
TGTGCCAGTAGTATAGATCGCAGGGGAATAACGGCTTTCTTT
>13|TRBJ2-7|TRBV7-8|TRBD1|NA
CASSLTRGREQYF
TGTGCCAGCAGCCTGACCAGGGGGCGAGAGCAGTACTTC
>13|TRBJ1-1|TRBV11-2|NA|NA
CASSSGRVSEAFF
TGTGCCAGCAGCTCAGGCAGGGTGTCTGAAGCTTTCTTT
>15|TRBJ2-1|TRBV7-3|TRBD1|NA
CASSPLTGGYNEQFF
TGTGCCAGCAGCCCCTTGACAGGGGGGTACAATGAGCAGTTCTTC
>15|TRBJ1-2|TRBV6-5|TRBD1|NA
CASSLEGQGVYGYTF
TGTGCCAGCAGTTTAGAGGGACAGGGAGTATATGGCTACACCTTC
>12|TRBJ1-2|TRBV19|NA|NA
CASSLQGGGYTF
TGTGCCAGTAGTCTCCAGGGTGGGGGCTACACCTTC
>13|TRBJ2-5|TRBV5-5|NA|NA
CASSATSRETQYF
TGTGCCAGCAGCGCGACTAGTAGAGAGACCCAGTACTTC
>13|TRBJ1-5|TRBV5-8|NA|NA
CASSLLTRQPQHF
TGTGCCAGCAGCCTATTAACGCGGCAGCCCCAGCATTTT
>15|TRBJ1-5|TRBV7-9|TRBD1|NA
CASSPGTGYNQPQHF
TGTGCCAGCAGCCCAGGGACAGGATACAATCAGCCCCAGCATTTT
>16|TRBJ1-6|TRBV7-9|NA|NA
CASSFLREPYNSPLHF
TGTGCCAGCAGCTTCTTGCGAGAGCCCTATAATTCACCCCTCCACTTT
>16|TRBJ2-5|TRBV5-4|NA|NA
CASSDWGRRLEETQYF
TGTGCCAGCAGCGATTGGGGCAGACGGCTGGAAGAGACCCAGTACTTC
>16|TRBJ1-5|TRBV25-1|NA|NA
CASSEIRGNSNQPQHF
TGTGCCAGCAGTGAAATAAGGGGAAACAGCAATCAGCCCCAGCATTTT
>13|TRBJ2-7|TRBV12-3/TRBV12-4|NA|NA
CASSLHPSYEQYF
TGTGCCAGCAGCTTGCACCCCAGCTACGAGCAGTACTTC
>15|TRBJ2-5|TRBV5-6|TRBD2|NA
CASSFTSVGTETQYF
TGTGCCAGCAGCTTCACTAGCGTTGGGACAGAGACCCAGTACTTC
>14|TRBJ1-2|TRBV6-1|TRBD1|once
CASSDRQGIYGYTF
TGTGCCAGCAGTGATCGACAGGGGATCTATGGCTACACCTTC
>15|TRBJ2-3|TRBV5-4|NA|NA
CASLNRAGGTDTQYF
TGTGCCAGCCTTAACAGAGCGGGCGGCACAGATACGCAGTATTTT
>13|TRBJ2-2|TRBV9|NA|NA
CASRGVGTGELFF
TGTGCCAGCAGGGGCGTCGGCACCGGGGAGCTGTTTTTT
>12|TRBJ2-5|TRBV5-6|NA|NA
CASSLTGNTQYF
TGTGCCAGCAGCTTGACAGGGAACACCCAGTACTTC
>13|TRBJ1-2|TRBV5-4|NA|NA
CASSLFGGYGYTF
TGTGCCAGCAGCTTGTTCGGAGGCTATGGCTACACCTTC
>15|TRBJ2-3|TRBV5-4|TRBD2|NA
CASSNTSGVTDTQYF
TGTGCCAGCAGCAACACCAGCGGGGTCACAGATACGCAGTATTTT
>16|TRBJ1-5|TRBV27|TRBD1|NA
CASSLVWTGGGQPQHF
TGTGCCAGCAGTTTAGTGTGGACAGGGGGCGGTCAGCCCCAGCATTTT
>14|TRBJ1-2|TRBV10-2|NA|once
CASSGSSEWSGYTF
TGCGCCAGCAGTGGCTCGAGCGAGTGGTCTGGCTACACCTTC
>13|TRBJ2-7|TRBV21-1|NA|NA
CASPRVISYEQYF
TGTGCCAGCCCCAGGGTTATCTCCTACGAGCAGTACTTC
>16|TRBJ1-4|TRBV29-1|NA|NA
CSASGTIDSTNEKLFF
TGCAGCGCTTCCGGGACTATTGACTCGACTAATGAAAAACTGTTTTTT
>12|TRBJ1-2|TRBV10-2|TRBD1|NA
CASSRDSYGYTF
TGCGCCAGCAGTCGGGACAGTTATGGCTACACCTTC
>13|TRBJ2-3|TRBV21-1|NA|NA
CASSSDRVGTQYF
TGTGCCAGCAGCTCAGACAGGGTAGGTACGCAGTATTTT
>15|TRBJ2-7|TRBV19|NA|NA
CASSILTGGSYEQYF
TGTGCCAGTAGTATCTTGACAGGCGGTTCCTACGAGCAGTACTTC
>17|TRBJ2-1|TRBV19|NA|NA
CASSKLARGSFGNEQFF
TGTGCCAGTAGTAAACTAGCGAGGGGGTCCTTTGGGAATGAGCAGTTCTTC
>15|TRBJ1-5|TRBV5-1|NA|NA
CASSLDPNGRQPQHF
TGCGCCAGCAGCTTGGACCCGAACGGGAGGCAGCCCCAGCATTTT
>18|TRBJ2-3|TRBV3-1/TRBV3-2|TRBD2|NA
CASSQARGLAGGADTQYF
TGTGCCAGCAGCCAAGCCCGTGGTCTAGCGGGAGGAGCAGATACGCAGTATTTT
>15|TRBJ2-1|TRBV2|TRBD2|NA
CASSWTSGGYNEQFF
TGTGCCAGCAGCTGGACTAGCGGGGGGTACAATGAGCAGTTCTTC
>15|TRBJ1-6|TRBV11-2|TRBD1|NA
CASSLDGTGDSPLHF
TGTGCCAGCAGCTTAGATGGGACAGGGGATTCACCCCTCCACTTT
>15|TRBJ2-7|TRBV2|NA|NA
CASSERLIQRYEQYF
TGTGCCAGCAGTGAAAGACTCATCCAGCGCTACGAGCAGTACTTC
>13|TRBJ1-2|TRBV19|NA|once
CASSIVGLPGYTF
TGTGCCAGTAGTATTGTAGGACTGCCTGGCTACACCTTC
>14|TRBJ1-2|TRBV7-3|NA|NA
CASSPGLAVYGYTF
TGTGCCAGCAGCCCGGGACTGGCGGTCTATGGCTACACCTTC
>17|TRBJ2-3|TRBV11-2|TRBD1|few
CASSLSVGGLSTDTQYF
TGTGCCAGCAGCTTAAGTGTAGGGGGCCTTAGCACAGATACGCAGTATTTT
>15|TRBJ1-6|TRBV28|TRBD1|NA
CASSNSGTVNSPLHF
TGTGCCAGCAGTAATTCCGGGACAGTGAATTCACCCCTCCACTTT
>15|TRBJ2-7|TRBV7-3|NA|NA
CASSPGLGGGYEQYF
TGTGCCAGCAGCCCCGGACTAGGAGGGGGATACGAGCAGTACTTC